This TCR beta chain was captured by sequencing in a study of human T cells and chemical hapten exposure. Trimming removed 5 bases from V and 6 bases from J; junction bases left unmatched: 5. This CDR3 has 15 amino acids. Germline lookup yields CDR1 SGHVS and CDR2 FNYEAQ. Study observations and caveats: Expanded TCRs showed more large CDR3 clusters than pre-sensitization or healthy control sets.

Regarding time point: pre-sensitization, week 0. The treatment denotes: therapeutic diphenylcyclopropenone sensitization with weekly scalp DPC. Unfractionated whole blood yielded total RNA. TCRdb reanalysed the RACE reads using MiXCR and keeps one entry per CDR3 protein. The sample lists over 30,000 distinct CDR3 sequences, 7.5% to 9% occurring once. This clonotype was counted ten times or more. The target antigen is unknown. The chain is built from TRBV7-6 and TRBJ2-1; 12 bases match TRBD2. The source material was whole blood, sampled in connection with sensitization to the hapten diphenylcyclopropenone (DPC). The TCR was taken from a woman in her forties or fifties with alopecia areata. Some clones in this sample may be carry-over from other donors' samples. In nucleotides, the CDR3 is TGTGCCAGCAGCGAAAGACTAGCGGGAGTCAATGAGCAGTTCTTC. It encodes CASSERLAGVNEQFF.